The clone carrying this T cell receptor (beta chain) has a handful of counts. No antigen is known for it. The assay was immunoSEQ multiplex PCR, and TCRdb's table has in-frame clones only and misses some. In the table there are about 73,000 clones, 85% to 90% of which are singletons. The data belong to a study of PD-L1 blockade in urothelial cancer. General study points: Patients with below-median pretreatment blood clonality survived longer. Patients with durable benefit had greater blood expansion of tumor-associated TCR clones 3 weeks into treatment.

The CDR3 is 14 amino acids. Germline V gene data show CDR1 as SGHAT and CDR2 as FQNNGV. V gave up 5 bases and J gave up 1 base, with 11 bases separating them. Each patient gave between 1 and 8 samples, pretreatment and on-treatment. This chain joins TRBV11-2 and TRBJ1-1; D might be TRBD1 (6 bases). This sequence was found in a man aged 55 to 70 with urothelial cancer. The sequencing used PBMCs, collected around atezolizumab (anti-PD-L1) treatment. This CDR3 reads CASSQTTGNTEAFF. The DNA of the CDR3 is TGTGCCAGCAGCCAAACGACAGGGAACACTGAAGCTTTCTTT.